The present T cell receptor beta chain was sequenced within a study of blood T cell repertoires in COVID-19. Study at large: Collection of acute and convalescent COVID-19 samples took place in the United States, Italy and Spain. PBMCs, B-cell-depleted T cells, or T cells were the source of the cDNA or gDNA that made up the material.

Original processing methods: Amplification of reference gene primers was used by the study to estimate nucleated cell counts. Clones were read by immunoSEQ multiplex PCR, and TCRdb kept only the in-frame ones, dropping some. Clone size and the V and J calls come from that table; the DNA yielded D and trimming. This table has under 150,000 clones, around 80% appearing once. V was cut by 0 bases and J by 1 base, with 6 bases left in between. CDR1 is SEHNR, CDR2 FQNEAQ, per germline (reference sequence). The CDR3 loop spans 14 amino acids. This sequence was found in a man between 70 and 80 years old with acute or convalescent COVID-19. The sequenced sample was peripheral blood. The V gene is TRBV7-9, the J gene TRBJ1-1; D ambiguous. CDR3 nucleotides: TGTGCCAGCAGCTTAGCGCCGGGGAACACTGAAGCTTTCTTT. Translation gives CASSLAPGNTEAFF.